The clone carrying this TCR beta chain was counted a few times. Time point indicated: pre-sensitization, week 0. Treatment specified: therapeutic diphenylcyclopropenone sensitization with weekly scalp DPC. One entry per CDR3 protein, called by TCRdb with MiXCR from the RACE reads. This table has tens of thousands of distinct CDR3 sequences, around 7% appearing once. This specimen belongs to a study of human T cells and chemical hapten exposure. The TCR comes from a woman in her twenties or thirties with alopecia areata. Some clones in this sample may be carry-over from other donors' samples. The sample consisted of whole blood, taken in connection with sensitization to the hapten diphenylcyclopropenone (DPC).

For the CDR3, the DNA is TGCAGCGTCAGGGCCCAAGGGGATCAGCCCCAGCATTTT. The encoded protein is CSVRAQGDQPQHF. V gene TRBV29-1 combines with J gene TRBJ1-5, with D possibly being TRBD1 (5 bases). The CDR3 extends over 13 amino acids. CDR1 and CDR2 (germline): SQVTM, ANQGSEA. V lost 6 bases and J lost 5, with 14 bases in between.